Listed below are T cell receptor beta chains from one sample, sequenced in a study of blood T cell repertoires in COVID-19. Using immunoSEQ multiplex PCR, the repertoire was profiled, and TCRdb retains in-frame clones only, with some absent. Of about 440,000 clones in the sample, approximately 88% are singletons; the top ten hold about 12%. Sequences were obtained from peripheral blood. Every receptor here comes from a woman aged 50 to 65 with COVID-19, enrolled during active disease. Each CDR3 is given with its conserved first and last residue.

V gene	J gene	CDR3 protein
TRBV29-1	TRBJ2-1	CSVEVPGGLYNEQFF
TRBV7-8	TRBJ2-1	CALPDPLLDNEQFF
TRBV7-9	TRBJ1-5	CASSLAIGRPQHF
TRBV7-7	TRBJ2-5	CASSSDRGHETQYF
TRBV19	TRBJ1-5	CASSIGGQGAYNQPQHF
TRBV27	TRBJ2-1	CASSPTEYNEQFF
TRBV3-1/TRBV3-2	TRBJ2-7	CASSPHGGEQYF
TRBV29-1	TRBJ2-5	CSVSRGGGSRETQYF
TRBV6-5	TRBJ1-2	CASSLGQVDYGYTF
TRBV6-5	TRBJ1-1	CASSYSAANTEAFF
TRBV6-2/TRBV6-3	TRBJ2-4	CASSRDGTRFLAKNIQYF
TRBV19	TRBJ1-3	CASSILPDGNTIYF
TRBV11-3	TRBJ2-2	CASSLDTRTIYTGELFF
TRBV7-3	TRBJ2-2	CASSLEVGDTGELFF
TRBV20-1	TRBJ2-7	CSARLAYEQYF
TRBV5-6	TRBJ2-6	CASSLSGQGLQRGANVLTF
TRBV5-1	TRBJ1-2	CASSLGDRGFDGYTF
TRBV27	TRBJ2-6	CASSLSLQGAGANVLTF
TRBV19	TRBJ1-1	CASRDRGRTLATEAFF
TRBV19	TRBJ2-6	CASSGQGSGANVLTF
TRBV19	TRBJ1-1	CASSIDRNTEAFF
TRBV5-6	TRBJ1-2	CASHQRSGYTF
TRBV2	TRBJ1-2	CASSGERSANYGYTF
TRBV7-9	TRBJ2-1	CASTRYSGGPRSNEQFF
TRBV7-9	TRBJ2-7	CASSSRAGEQYF
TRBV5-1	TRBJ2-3	CASSLAEAGDTQYF
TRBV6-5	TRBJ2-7	CASTETGAYEQYF
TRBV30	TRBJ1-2	CAWSVQGQYGYTF
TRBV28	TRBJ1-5	CASSMGSAGQPQHF
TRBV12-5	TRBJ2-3	CASGAGQTSTDTQYF
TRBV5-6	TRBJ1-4	CASSVVQGENEKLFF
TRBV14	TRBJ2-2	CASSPTRNTGELFF
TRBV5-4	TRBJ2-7	CASSSPRTGGEQYF
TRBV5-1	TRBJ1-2	CASSFGQGGSYGYTF
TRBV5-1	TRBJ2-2	CASSRRANTGELFF
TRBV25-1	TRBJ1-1	CASSESRMGRGTEAFF
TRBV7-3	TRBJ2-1	CASSLSLGLANEQFF